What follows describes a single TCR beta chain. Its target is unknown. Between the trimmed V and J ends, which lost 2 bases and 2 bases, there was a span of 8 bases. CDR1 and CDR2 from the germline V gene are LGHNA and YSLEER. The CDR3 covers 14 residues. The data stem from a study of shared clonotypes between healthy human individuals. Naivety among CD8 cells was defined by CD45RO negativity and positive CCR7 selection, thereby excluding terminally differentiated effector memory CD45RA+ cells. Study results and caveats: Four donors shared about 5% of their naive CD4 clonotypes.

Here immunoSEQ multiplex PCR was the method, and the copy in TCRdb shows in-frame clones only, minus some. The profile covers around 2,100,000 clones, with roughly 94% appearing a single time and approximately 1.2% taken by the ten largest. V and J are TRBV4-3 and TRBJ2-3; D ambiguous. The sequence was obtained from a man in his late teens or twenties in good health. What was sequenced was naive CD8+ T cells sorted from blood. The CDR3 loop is CASSQLAYTDTQYF. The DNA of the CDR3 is TGCGCCAGCAGCCAATTGGCGTACACAGATACGCAGTATTTT.